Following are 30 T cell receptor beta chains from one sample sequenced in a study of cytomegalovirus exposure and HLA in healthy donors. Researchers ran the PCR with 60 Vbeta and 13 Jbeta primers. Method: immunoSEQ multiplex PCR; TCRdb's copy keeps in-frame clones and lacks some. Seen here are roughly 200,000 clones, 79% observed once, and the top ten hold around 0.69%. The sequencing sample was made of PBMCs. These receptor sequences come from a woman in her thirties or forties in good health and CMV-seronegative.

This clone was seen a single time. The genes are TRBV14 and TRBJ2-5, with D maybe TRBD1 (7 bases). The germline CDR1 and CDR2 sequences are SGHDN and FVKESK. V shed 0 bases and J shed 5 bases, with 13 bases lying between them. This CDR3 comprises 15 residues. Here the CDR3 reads CASSQDAGQWETQYF. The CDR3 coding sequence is TGTGCCAGCAGCCAAGATGCGGGACAGTGGGAGACCCAGTACTTC.

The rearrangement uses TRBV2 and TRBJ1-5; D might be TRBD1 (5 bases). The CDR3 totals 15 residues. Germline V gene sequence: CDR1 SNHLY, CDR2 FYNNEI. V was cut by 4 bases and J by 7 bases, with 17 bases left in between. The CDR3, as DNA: TGTGCCAGCAGTGTCCCTCCCGCAGGGCCCCAGCCCCAGCATTTT. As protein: CASSVPPAGPQPQHF.

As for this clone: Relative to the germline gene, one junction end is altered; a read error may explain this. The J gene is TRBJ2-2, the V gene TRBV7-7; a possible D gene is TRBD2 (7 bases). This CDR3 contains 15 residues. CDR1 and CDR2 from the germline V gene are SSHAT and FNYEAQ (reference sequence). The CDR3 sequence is CASSLEEGGTGELFF. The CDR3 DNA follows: TGTGCTAGCAGCTTAGAGGAGGGGGGGACCGGGGAGCTGTTTTTT.

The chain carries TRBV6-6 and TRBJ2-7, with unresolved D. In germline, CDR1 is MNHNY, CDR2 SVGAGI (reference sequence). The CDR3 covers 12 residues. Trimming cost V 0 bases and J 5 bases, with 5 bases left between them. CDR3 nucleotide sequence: TGTGCCAGCAGTTACTCACAGAACGAGCAGTACTTC. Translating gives CASSYSQNEQYF.

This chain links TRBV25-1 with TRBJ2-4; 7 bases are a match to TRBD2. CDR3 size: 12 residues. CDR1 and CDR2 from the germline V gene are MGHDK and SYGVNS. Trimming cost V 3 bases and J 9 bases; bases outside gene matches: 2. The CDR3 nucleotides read TGTGCCAGCAGTGAGACGGGGGGCATTCAGTACTTC. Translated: CASSETGGIQYF.

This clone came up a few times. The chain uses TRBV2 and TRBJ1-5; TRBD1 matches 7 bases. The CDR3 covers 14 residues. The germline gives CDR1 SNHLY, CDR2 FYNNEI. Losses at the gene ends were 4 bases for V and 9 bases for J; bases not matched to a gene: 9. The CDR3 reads CASSVRQGAPPQHF. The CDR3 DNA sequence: TGTGCCAGCAGTGTTCGACAGGGTGCTCCGCCCCAGCATTTT.

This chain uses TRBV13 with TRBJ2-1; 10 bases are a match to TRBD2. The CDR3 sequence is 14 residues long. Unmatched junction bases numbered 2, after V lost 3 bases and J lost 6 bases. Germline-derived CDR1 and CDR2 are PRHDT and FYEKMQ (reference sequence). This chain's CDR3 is CASSFSGGFNEQFF. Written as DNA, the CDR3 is TGTGCCAGCAGCTTTAGCGGGGGGTTCAATGAGCAGTTCTTC.

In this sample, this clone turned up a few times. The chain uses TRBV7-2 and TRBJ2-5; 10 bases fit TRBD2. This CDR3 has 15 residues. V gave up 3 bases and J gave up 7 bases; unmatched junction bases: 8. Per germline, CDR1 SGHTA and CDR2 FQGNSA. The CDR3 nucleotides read TGTGCCAGCAGCTTCCCAGCGGGAGGGTTCGGGACCCAGTACTTC. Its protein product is CASSFPAGGFGTQYF.

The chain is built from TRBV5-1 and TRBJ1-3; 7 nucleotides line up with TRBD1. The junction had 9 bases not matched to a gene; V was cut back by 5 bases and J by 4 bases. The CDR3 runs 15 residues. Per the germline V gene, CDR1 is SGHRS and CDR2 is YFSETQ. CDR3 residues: CASRRDSGGGNTIYF. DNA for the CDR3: TGCGCCAGCAGACGGGACAGCGGGGGCGGAAACACCATATATTTT. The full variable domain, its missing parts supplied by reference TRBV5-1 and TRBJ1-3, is KAGVTQTPRYLIKTRGQQVTLSCSPISGHRSVSWYQQTPGQGLQFLFEYFSETQRNKGNFPGRFSGRQFSNSRSEMNVSTLELGDSALYLCASRRDSGGGNTIYFGEGSWLTVV.

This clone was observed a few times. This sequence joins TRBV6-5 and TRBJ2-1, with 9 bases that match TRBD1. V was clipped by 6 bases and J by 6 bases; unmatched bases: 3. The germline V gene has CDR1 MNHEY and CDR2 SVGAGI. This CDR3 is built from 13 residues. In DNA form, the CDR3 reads TGTGCCAGCAGGGACAGGGGCGGCAATGAGCAGTTCTTC. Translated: CASRDRGGNEQFF.

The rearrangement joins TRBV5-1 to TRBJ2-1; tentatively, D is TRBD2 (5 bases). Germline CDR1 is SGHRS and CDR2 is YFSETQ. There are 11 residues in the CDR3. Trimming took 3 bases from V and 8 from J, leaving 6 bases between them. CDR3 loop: CASSYGDEQFF. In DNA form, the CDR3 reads TGCGCCAGCAGCTACGGGGATGAGCAGTTCTTC.

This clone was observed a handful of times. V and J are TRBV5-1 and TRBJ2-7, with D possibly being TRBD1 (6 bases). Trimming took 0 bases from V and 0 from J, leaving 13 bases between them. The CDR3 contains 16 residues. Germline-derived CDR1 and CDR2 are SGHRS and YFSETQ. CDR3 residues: CASSLGTALSSYEQYF. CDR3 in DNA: TGCGCCAGCAGCTTGGGGACAGCACTTAGCTCCTACGAGCAGTACTTC.

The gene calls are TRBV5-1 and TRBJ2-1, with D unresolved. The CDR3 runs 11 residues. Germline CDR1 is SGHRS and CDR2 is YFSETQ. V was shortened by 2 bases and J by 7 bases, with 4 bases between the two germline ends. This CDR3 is CASSFINEQFF. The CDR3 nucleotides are TGCGCCAGCAGCTTTATTAATGAGCAGTTCTTC. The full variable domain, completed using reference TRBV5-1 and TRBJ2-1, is KAGVTQTPRYLIKTRGQQVTLSCSPISGHRSVSWYQQTPGQGLQFLFEYFSETQRNKGNFPGRFSGRQFSNSRSEMNVSTLELGDSALYLCASSFINEQFFGPGTRLTVL.

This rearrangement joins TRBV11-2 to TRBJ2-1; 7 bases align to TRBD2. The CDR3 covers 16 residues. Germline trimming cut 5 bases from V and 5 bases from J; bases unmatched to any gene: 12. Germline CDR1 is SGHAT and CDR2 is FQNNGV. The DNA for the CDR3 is TGTGCCAGCAGCCCCGAGGGGCGGGAGAGCCACAATGAGCAGTTCTTC. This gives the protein CASSPEGRESHNEQFF.

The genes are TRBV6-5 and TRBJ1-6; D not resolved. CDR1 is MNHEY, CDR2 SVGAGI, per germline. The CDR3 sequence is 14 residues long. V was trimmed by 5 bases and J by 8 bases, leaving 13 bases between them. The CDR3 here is CASSAGVTYSPLHF. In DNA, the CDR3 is TGTGCCAGCAGTGCGGGAGTCACTTATTCACCCCTCCACTTT.

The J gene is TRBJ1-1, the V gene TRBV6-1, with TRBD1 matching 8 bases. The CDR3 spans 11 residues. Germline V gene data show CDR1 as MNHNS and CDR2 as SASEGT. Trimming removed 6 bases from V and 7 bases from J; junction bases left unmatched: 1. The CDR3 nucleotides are TGTGCCAGCAGCGGACAGGGTGAAGCTTTCTTT. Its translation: CASSGQGEAFF.

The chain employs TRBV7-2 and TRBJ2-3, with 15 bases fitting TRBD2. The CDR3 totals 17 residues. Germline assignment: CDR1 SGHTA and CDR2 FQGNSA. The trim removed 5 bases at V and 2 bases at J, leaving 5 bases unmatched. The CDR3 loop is CASSHRTSGRATDTQYF. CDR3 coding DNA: TGTGCCAGCAGCCACCGGACTAGCGGGAGGGCCACAGATACGCAGTATTTT. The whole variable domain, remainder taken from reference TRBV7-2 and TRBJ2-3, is GAGVSQSPSNKVTEKGKDVELRCDPISGHTALYWYRQSLGQGLEFLIYFQGNSAPDKSGLPSDRFSAERTGGSVSTLTIQRTQQEDSAVYLCASSHRTSGRATDTQYFGPGTRLTVL.

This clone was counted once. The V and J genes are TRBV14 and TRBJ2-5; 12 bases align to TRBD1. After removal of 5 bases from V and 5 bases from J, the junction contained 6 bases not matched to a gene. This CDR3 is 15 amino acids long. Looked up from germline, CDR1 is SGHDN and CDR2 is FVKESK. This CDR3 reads CASSWDRGREETQYF. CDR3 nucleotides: TGTGCCAGCAGCTGGGACAGGGGGCGTGAGGAGACCCAGTACTTC.

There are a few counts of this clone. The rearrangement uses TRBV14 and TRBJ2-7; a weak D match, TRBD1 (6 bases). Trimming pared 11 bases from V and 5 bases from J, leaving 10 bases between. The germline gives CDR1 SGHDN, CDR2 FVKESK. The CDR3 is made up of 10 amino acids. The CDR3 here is CAGGGDEQYF. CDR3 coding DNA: TGTGCCGGGGGCGGAGACGAGCAGTACTTC.

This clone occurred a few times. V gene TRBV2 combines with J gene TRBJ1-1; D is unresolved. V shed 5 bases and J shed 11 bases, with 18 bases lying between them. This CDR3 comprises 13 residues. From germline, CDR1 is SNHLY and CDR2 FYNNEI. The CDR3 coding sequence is TGTGCCAGCAGTAGCCTAGGCCCCTCGGGGGCTTTCTTT. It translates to CASSSLGPSGAFF.

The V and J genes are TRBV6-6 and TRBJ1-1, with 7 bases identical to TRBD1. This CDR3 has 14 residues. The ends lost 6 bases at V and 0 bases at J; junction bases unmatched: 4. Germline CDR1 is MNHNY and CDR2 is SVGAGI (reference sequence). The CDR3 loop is CASSYRGMNTEAFF. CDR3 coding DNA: TGTGCCAGCAGCTACAGGGGCATGAACACTGAAGCTTTCTTT.

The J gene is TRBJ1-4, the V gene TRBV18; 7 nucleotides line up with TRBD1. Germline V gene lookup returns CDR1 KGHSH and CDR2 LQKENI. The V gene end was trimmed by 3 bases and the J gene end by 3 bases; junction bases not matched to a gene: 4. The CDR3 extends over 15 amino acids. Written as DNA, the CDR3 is TGTGCCAGCTCACCCCAGGGGGTTTCTAATGAAAAACTGTTTTTT. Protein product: CASSPQGVSNEKLFF.

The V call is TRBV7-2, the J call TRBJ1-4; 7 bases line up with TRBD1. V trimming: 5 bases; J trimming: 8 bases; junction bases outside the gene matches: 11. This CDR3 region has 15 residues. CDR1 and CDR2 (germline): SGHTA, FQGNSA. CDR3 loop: CASSPSQGYQEKLFF. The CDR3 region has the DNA TGTGCCAGCAGCCCATCACAGGGGTATCAGGAAAAACTGTTTTTT.

This CDR3 is CASSSIWSGQGLYEQYF. The CDR3, as DNA: TGCGCCAGCAGCTCAATATGGTCGGGACAGGGCCTCTACGAGCAGTACTTC. The chain is built from TRBV5-1 and TRBJ2-7, with 9 bases fitting TRBD1. The junction had 13 bases not matched to a gene; V was cut back by 3 bases and J by 3 bases. The V gene's germline CDR1 is SGHRS and CDR2 YFSETQ. This CDR3 region has 17 residues. Full variable domain (remainder filled in from reference TRBV5-1 and TRBJ2-7): KAGVTQTPRYLIKTRGQQVTLSCSPISGHRSVSWYQQTPGQGLQFLFEYFSETQRNKGNFPGRFSGRQFSNSRSEMNVSTLELGDSALYLCASSSIWSGQGLYEQYFGPGTRLTVT.

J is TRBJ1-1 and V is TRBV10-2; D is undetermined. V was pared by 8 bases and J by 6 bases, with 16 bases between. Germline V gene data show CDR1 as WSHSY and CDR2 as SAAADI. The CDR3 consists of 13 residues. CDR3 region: CASGEGAKAEAFF. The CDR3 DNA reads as TGCGCCAGCGGGGAGGGAGCGAAGGCTGAAGCTTTCTTT.

CDR3 DNA sequence: TGTGCCAGCAGTTCCCGGACAGTCAATTCACCCCTCCACTTT. It encodes CASSSRTVNSPLHF. The chain couples TRBV27 to TRBJ1-6, with D possibly matching TRBD1 (6 bases). The CDR3 is 14 residues long. Between the trimmed V and J ends, which lost 4 bases and 7 bases, there was a span of 11 bases. Germline-derived CDR1 and CDR2 are MNHEY and SMNVEV (reference sequence).

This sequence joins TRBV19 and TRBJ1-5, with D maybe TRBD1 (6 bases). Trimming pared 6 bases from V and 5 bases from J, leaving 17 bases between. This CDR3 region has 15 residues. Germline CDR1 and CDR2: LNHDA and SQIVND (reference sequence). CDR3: CASSRTPGHDQPQHF. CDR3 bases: TGTGCCAGTAGCAGAACGCCGGGACATGATCAGCCCCAGCATTTT. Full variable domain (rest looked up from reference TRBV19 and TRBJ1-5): DGGITQSPKYLFRKEGQNVTLSCEQNLNHDAMYWYRQDPGQGLRLIYYSQIVNDFQKGDIAEGYSVSREKKESFPLTVTSAQKNPTAFYLCASSRTPGHDQPQHFGDGTRLSIL.

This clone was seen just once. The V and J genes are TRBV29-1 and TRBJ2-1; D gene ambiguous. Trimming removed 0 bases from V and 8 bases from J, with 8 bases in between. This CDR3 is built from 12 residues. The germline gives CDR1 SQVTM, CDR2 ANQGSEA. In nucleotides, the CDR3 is TGCAGCGTTGAAGAAACAGTCCATGAGCAGTTCTTC. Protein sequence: CSVEETVHEQFF.

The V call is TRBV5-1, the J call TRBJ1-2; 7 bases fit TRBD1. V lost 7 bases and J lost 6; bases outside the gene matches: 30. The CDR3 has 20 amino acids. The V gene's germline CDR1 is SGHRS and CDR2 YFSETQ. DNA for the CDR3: TGCGCCAGCCTCGCCCCGGACAGGCAAAAAGGGGGCGGGGCCCGTCATGGCTACACCTTC. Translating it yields CASLAPDRQKGGGARHGYTF.

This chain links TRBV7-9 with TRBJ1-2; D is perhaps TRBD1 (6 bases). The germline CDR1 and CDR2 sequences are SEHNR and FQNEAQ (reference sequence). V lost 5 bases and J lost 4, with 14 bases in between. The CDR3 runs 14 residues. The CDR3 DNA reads TGTGCCAGCAGCCAGACAGGTCTCAGCTATGGCTACACCTTC. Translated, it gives CASSQTGLSYGYTF.